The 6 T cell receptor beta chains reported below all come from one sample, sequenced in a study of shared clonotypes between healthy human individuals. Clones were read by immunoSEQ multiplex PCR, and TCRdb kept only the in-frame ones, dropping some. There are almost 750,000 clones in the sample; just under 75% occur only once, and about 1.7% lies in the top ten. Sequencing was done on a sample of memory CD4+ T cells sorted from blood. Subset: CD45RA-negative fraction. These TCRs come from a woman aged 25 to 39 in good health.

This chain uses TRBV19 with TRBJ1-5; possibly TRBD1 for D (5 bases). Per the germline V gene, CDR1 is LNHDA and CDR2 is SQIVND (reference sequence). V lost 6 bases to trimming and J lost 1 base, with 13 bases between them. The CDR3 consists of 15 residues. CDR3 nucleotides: TGTGCCAGTAGCCCTATCGGGGCGAGCAATCAGCCCCAGCATTTT. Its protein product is CASSPIGASNQPQHF.

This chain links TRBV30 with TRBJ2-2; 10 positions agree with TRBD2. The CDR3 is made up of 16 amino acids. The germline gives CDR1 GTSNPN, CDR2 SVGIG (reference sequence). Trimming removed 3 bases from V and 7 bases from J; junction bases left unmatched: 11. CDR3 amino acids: CAWRRAGGPLGGELFF. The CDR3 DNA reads TGTGCCTGGAGGAGAGCGGGAGGGCCTCTCGGCGGGGAGCTGTTTTTT.

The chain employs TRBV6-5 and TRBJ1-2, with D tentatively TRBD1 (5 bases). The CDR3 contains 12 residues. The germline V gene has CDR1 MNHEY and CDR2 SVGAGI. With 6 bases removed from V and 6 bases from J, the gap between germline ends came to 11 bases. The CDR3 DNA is TGTGCCAGCAGGGCCGCAGGGAATGGCTACACCTTC. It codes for CASRAAGNGYTF.

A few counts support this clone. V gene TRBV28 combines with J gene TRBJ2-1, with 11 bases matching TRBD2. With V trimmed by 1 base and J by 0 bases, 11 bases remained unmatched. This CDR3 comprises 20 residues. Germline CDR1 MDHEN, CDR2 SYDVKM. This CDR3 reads CASSLSGLAGGQTSYNEQFF. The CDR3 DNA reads TGTGCCAGCAGTTTATCCGGATTAGCGGGAGGGCAGACCTCCTACAATGAGCAGTTCTTC.

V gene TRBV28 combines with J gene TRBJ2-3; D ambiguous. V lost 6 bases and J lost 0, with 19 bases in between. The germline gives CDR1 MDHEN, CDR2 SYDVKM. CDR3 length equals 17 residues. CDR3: CASSSLGQPTSTDTQYF. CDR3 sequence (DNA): TGTGCCAGCAGCTCCCTCGGGCAGCCCACTAGCACAGATACGCAGTATTTT.

The CDR3 nucleotides are TGTGCCAACGGACAGGAAAATCAGCCCCAGCATTTT. The encoded protein is CANGQENQPQHF. V and J are TRBV6-1 and TRBJ1-5, with TRBD1 matching over 7 bases. The germline gives CDR1 MNHNS, CDR2 SASEGT. J lost 4 bases, V lost 10 bases, and 4 bases had no gene match. The CDR3 loop spans 12 amino acids.